This passage covers 7 T cell receptor beta chains from one sample sequenced in a study of yellow fever vaccine responses in identical twins. Using its own MiXCR run on the RT-PCR reads, TCRdb lists one record per CDR3 protein. Here the sample spans over 10,000 distinct CDR3 sequences, just under 85% being singletons. The sequenced sample was T cells from blood (PBMCs), unsorted or a sorted subset (not recorded which), obtained before or after yellow fever vaccination (not recorded which). These TCRs come from a woman aged 18-30 years who received the yellow fever vaccine.

J is TRBJ2-2 and V is TRBV13, with D perhaps matching TRBD1 (6 bases). This CDR3 region has 14 residues. Germline V gene data show CDR1 as PRHDT and CDR2 as FYEKMQ (reference sequence). Trimming removed 8 bases from V and 2 bases from J, with 12 bases in between. This CDR3 is CASLSGVNTGELFF. The CDR3 coding sequence is TGTGCCAGCTTATCAGGGGTTAACACCGGGGAGCTGTTTTTT.

The chain recombines TRBV2 with TRBJ2-3, with TRBD2 as a possible D gene (5 bases). CDR3 size: 11 residues. Trimming shortened V by 6 bases and J by 6 bases, and 7 bases separated the two germline ends. Germline values: CDR1 SNHLY, CDR2 FYNNEI. The DNA of the CDR3 is TGTGCCAGCAGGGTAGCGGATACGCAGTATTTT. Protein sequence: CASRVADTQYF.

DNA of the CDR3: TGTGCCTGGACCATTGCAGGACGCTCCTACAATGAGCAGTTCTTC. It translates to CAWTIAGRSYNEQFF. The chain joins TRBV30 to TRBJ2-1; the D is unclear. Germline V gene lookup returns CDR1 GTSNPN and CDR2 SVGIG (reference sequence). The ends were cut back, 4 bases at V and 0 bases at J, with 13 bases in the middle. This CDR3 has 15 amino acids. Looking up the rest from reference TRBV30 and TRBJ2-1 gives the full variable domain: SQTIHQWPATLVQPVGSPLSLECTVEGTSNPNLYWYRQAAGRGLQLLFYSVGIGQISSEVPQNLSASRPQDRQFILSSKKLLLSDSGFYLCAWTIAGRSYNEQFFGPGTRLTVL.

V and J are TRBV2 and TRBJ2-1, with 8 bases lining up with TRBD2. V lost 6 bases, J lost 6 bases, and 4 bases stayed unmatched. From germline, CDR1 is SNHLY and CDR2 FYNNEI. The CDR3 has 13 amino acids. The CDR3 DNA reads as TGTGCCAGCAGGCCGGGACTAGTCAATGAGCAGTTCTTC. Residues: CASRPGLVNEQFF.

The chain is built from TRBV5-1 and TRBJ2-2; possible D gene TRBD1, 6 bases. V gave up 4 bases and J gave up 6 bases, with 19 bases separating them. In germline, CDR1 is SGHRS, CDR2 YFSETQ. The CDR3 covers 16 residues. The CDR3 nucleotides are TGCGCCAGCAGCCCTGGACAGATCGAGGCTGCCGGGGAGCTGTTTTTT. It codes for CASSPGQIEAAGELFF.

This clonotype was seen only once. The chain couples TRBV28 to TRBJ2-5; D remains unclear. V shed 4 bases and J shed 5 bases, with 8 bases lying between them. The CDR3 has 12 residues. In germline, CDR1 is MDHEN, CDR2 SYDVKM. The CDR3 DNA reads as TGTGCCAGCAGTTGGTTGAAGGAGACCCAGTACTTC. Its protein is CASSWLKETQYF. The variable domain in full, completed from reference TRBV28 and TRBJ2-5, reads DVKVTQSSRYLVKRTGEKVFLECVQDMDHENMFWYRQDPGLGLRLIYFSYDVKMKEKGDIPEGYSVSREKKERFSLILESASTNQTSMYLCASSWLKETQYFGPGTRLLVL.

Only a few counts were recorded for this clonotype. This chain links TRBV29-1 with TRBJ2-1, with 9 bases lining up with TRBD2. After removal of 6 bases from V and 7 bases from J, the junction contained 10 bases not matched to a gene. Germline loops: CDR1 SQVTM, CDR2 ANQGSEA. The CDR3 runs 14 residues. The CDR3 DNA sequence: TGCAGCGTACAGGGACTAGCTCCCTTAAATGAGCAGTTCTTC. Protein: CSVQGLAPLNEQFF.